This T cell receptor (beta chain) comes out of a study of Ad26.COV2.S vaccination and SARS-CoV-2 variants. Findings and caveats of the study: Comparability of non-spike TCR breadth was observed across vaccine and placebo recipients. The authors reported substantial breadth in spike-specific CD8+ and CD4+ T cell responses after vaccination.

Between the trimmed V and J ends, which lost 1 base and 7 bases, there was a span of 14 bases. CDR3 length: 14 amino acids. Germline loops: CDR1 LGHNA, CDR2 YNFKEQ. Only in-frame clones appear in the TCRdb table, and some are missing; sequencing was by immunoSEQ multiplex PCR. The table includes a few hundred thousand clones, 87% detected once. Stated treatment: 15 to 20 received Ad26.COV2.S at low or high dose, single or two shots; several received placebo; per-sample allocation not given. Samples were taken on day 63 after the first vaccine or placebo injection. This clone was counted between two and nine times. What it recognizes is unknown.

The clonotype comes from a person between 18 and 60 years old who received the Ad26.COV2.S COVID-19 vaccine or a placebo. The chain employs TRBV4-2 and TRBJ2-7, with D uncertain. The sequences come from peripheral blood, collected in a trial of Ad26.COV2.S vaccine versus placebo. The CDR3, as DNA: TGTGCCAGCAGCCAAGCATTAGGATCTAATGAGCAGTACTTC. As protein: CASSQALGSNEQYF.